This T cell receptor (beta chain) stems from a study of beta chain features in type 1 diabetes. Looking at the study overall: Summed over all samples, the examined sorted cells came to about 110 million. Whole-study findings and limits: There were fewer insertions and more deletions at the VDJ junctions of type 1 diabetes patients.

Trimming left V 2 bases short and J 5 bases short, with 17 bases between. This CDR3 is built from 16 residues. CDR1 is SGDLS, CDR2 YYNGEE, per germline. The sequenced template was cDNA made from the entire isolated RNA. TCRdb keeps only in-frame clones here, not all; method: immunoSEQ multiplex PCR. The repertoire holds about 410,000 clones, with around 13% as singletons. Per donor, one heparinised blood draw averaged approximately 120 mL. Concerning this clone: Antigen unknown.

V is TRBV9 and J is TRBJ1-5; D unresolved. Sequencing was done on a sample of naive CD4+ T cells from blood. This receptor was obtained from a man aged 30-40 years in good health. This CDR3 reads CASSVGWGPNHQPQHF. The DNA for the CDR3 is TGTGCCAGCAGCGTCGGATGGGGTCCAAACCATCAGCCCCAGCATTTT.